The 24 T cell receptor beta chains below were found in one sample sequenced in a study of blood T cell repertoires in COVID-19. Clones were sequenced by immunoSEQ multiplex PCR, and TCRdb holds only the in-frame ones, with some missing. The repertoire consists of tens of thousands of clones, with roughly 82% occurring once and the leading ten covering about 15%. The sequencing input was peripheral blood. Receptors originate from a human donor in a cohort sampled during active COVID-19.

The chain combines TRBV7-2 with TRBJ2-5, with 15 bases identical to TRBD2. From germline, CDR1 is SGHTA and CDR2 FQGNSA. V trimming: 5 bases; J trimming: 3 bases; junction bases outside the gene matches: 4. The CDR3 is made up of 16 amino acids. The CDR3 nucleotides are TGTGCCAGCAGCCCCGGACTAGCGGGAGGGGAAGAGACCCAGTACTTC. Translation: CASSPGLAGGEETQYF.

The chain recombines TRBV6-7 with TRBJ2-2; D possibly corresponds to TRBD1 (6 bases). TRBV6-7 is labeled an ORF, and its function is uncertain. CDR3 length equals 15 residues. V lost 5 bases and J lost 5, with 15 bases in between. In DNA form, the CDR3 reads TGTGCCAGCAGTCACATGGACAGTGCGACCGGGGAGCTGTTTTTT. This translates into CASSHMDSATGELFF.

This rearrangement joins TRBV7-9 to TRBJ1-1; D unresolved. The V end lost 7 bases, the J end lost 2 bases, and 17 bases lay between the germline ends. CDR1 is SEHNR and CDR2 is FQNEAQ in the germline V gene (reference sequence). This CDR3 spans 15 amino acids. CDR3 DNA sequence: TGTGCCAGCACCCCAGTGGTCACCTTTAACACTGAAGCTTTCTTT. Its protein is CASTPVVTFNTEAFF.

This chain joins TRBV9 and TRBJ2-7; the match to TRBD2 covers 8 bases. The closer fit of TRBJ2-1 to the DNA end suggests the J call may be wrong. This CDR3 is built from 15 residues. Germline V gives CDR1 SGDLS, CDR2 YYNGEE. The CDR3 nucleotides read TGTGCCAGCAGTCTCATTAGCGGGGCCGATAATGAGCAGTTCTTC. Translating gives CASSLISGADNEQFF.

The rearrangement links TRBV6-1 to TRBJ2-5; D is ambiguous. Germline loops: CDR1 MNHNS, CDR2 SASEGT. Trimming stripped 2 bases from V and 0 bases from J, with 13 bases between. This CDR3 has 16 residues. CDR3: CASSERSEWYQETQYF. The CDR3 DNA follows: TGTGCCAGCAGTGAAAGGAGTGAGTGGTACCAAGAGACCCAGTACTTC.

The CDR3 reads CASSDSSSGRFTDTQYF. The CDR3 DNA sequence: TGTGCCAGCAGTGACTCCTCTAGCGGGAGGTTTACAGATACGCAGTATTTT. This chain uses TRBV6-4 with TRBJ2-3, with 11 bases lining up with TRBD2. CDR1 and CDR2 (germline): MRHNA, SNTAGT. J gave up 3 bases and V 0 bases, and 5 bases lay outside the gene matches. The CDR3 runs to 17 residues.

This sequence joins TRBV30 and TRBJ2-7, with D tentatively TRBD2 (5 bases). Germline V gene lookup returns CDR1 GTSNPN and CDR2 SVGIG (reference sequence). The CDR3 runs to 12 residues. V was clipped by 0 bases and J by 4 bases, with 7 bases between them. The CDR3 bases are TGTGCCTGGAGTGTACGGGAATACGAGCAGTACTTC. It yields the protein CAWSVREYEQYF.

The chain joins TRBV6-6 to TRBJ2-1; 12 positions match TRBD1. Losses at the gene ends were 2 bases for V and 15 bases for J; bases not matched to a gene: 8. This CDR3 spans 14 amino acids. Germline assignment: CDR1 MNHNY and CDR2 SVGAGI (reference sequence). CDR3 nucleotide sequence: TGTGCCAGCAGTTACAGGGACAGGGGGCTGGATCCGTTCTTC. Residues: CASSYRDRGLDPFF.

The chain carries TRBV6-5 and TRBJ2-1; 10 bases fit TRBD2. This CDR3 has 15 amino acids. Germline CDR1 MNHEY, CDR2 SVGAGI. The junction had 6 bases not matched to a gene; V was cut back by 5 bases and J by 5 bases. The DNA of the CDR3 is TGTGCCAGCAGTCCTAGCGGGGGAGTCCACAATGAGCAGTTCTTC. It specifies CASSPSGGVHNEQFF.

The J gene is TRBJ2-1, the V gene TRBV19; 8 bases are shared with TRBD2. Germline CDR1 LNHDA, CDR2 SQIVND (reference sequence). J gave up 4 bases and V 1 base, and 6 bases lay outside the gene matches. This CDR3 has 16 amino acids. The CDR3 sequence is CASSIAGGGRYNEQFF. In DNA form, the CDR3 reads TGTGCCAGTAGTATAGCCGGGGGGGGAAGATACAATGAGCAGTTCTTC.

The J gene is TRBJ2-3, the V gene TRBV7-8, with 12 bases aligning to TRBD2. J gave up 3 bases and V 4 bases, and 5 bases lay outside the gene matches. This CDR3 region has 16 residues. The germline V gene has CDR1 SGHVS and CDR2 FQNEAQ. The CDR3, as DNA: TGTGCCAGCAGCTCCTCTAGCGGGGGGGGGACAGATACGCAGTATTTT. It codes for CASSSSSGGGTDTQYF.

The chain recombines TRBV6-1 with TRBJ1-1, with 8 bases fitting TRBD1. The germline gives CDR1 MNHNS, CDR2 SASEGT. This CDR3 comprises 15 residues. V lost 3 bases and J lost 1; bases outside the gene matches: 4. CDR3 protein: CASSEYRGGNTEAFF. Here the CDR3 DNA reads TGTGCCAGCAGTGAGTACAGGGGGGGGAACACTGAAGCTTTCTTT.

There are many counts of this clone. This chain connects TRBV19 to TRBJ1-2; D may be TRBD1 (5 bases). V gave up 3 bases and J gave up 1 base, with 18 bases separating them. CDR1 and CDR2 (germline): LNHDA, SQIVND (reference sequence). CDR3 size: 17 residues. The CDR3 loop reads CASSMPGESYLNYGYTF. CDR3 DNA: TGTGCCAGTAGTATGCCGGGGGAATCCTACCTTAACTATGGCTACACCTTC.

Only a few counts were recorded for this clone. The rearrangement uses TRBV28 and TRBJ1-4; the D gene is possibly TRBD1 (5 bases). Between the trimmed V and J ends, which lost 2 bases and 0 bases, there was a span of 16 bases. Germline V CDR1 and CDR2: MDHEN, SYDVKM. This CDR3 comprises 18 residues. The CDR3 loop reads CASSLIGAGYATNEKLFF. CDR3 sequence (DNA): TGTGCCAGCAGTTTAATTGGAGCAGGGTACGCAACTAATGAAAAACTGTTTTTT.

The V call is TRBV19, the J call TRBJ2-2; 13 bases fit TRBD2. This CDR3 comprises 18 residues. Germline CDR1 LNHDA, CDR2 SQIVND (reference sequence). V gave up 5 bases and J gave up 4 bases; unmatched junction bases: 10. The CDR3, as DNA: TGTGCCAGTAGTTCCCGGACTAGCGGGAGTTTGAGCACCGGGGAGCTGTTTTTT. Translated: CASSSRTSGSLSTGELFF. Full variable domain (remainder filled in from reference TRBV19 and TRBJ2-2): DGGITQSPKYLFRKEGQNVTLSCEQNLNHDAMYWYRQDPGQGLRLIYYSQIVNDFQKGDIAEGYSVSREKKESFPLTVTSAQKNPTAFYLCASSSRTSGSLSTGELFFGEGSRLTVL.

The rearrangement joins TRBV3-1 (or the pseudogene TRBV3-2) to TRBJ1-1; D is unresolved. Germline CDR1 and CDR2: LGHDT and YNNKEL (reference sequence). The germline V and J ends were trimmed by 2 bases and 7 bases, with 11 bases remaining between them. This CDR3 spans 13 amino acids. The CDR3 protein is CASSQRIEGEAFF. In nucleotides, the CDR3 is TGTGCCAGCAGCCAAAGGATTGAGGGTGAAGCTTTCTTT.

V usage is TRBV5-5 and J usage is TRBJ2-7, with 7 bases matching TRBD1. CDR1 and CDR2 from the germline V gene are SGHKS and YYEKEE (reference sequence). The CDR3 length is 14 residues. J was trimmed by 2 bases and V by 3 bases; bases with no gene match: 5. Here the CDR3 reads CASSWTGETYEQYF. The CDR3 region has the DNA TGTGCCAGCAGCTGGACAGGAGAAACCTACGAGCAGTACTTC. The variable domain in full, completed from reference TRBV5-5 and TRBJ2-7, reads DAGVTQSPTHLIKTRGQQVTLRCSPISGHKSVSWYQQVLGQGPQFIFQYYEKEERGRGNFPDRFSARQFPNYSSELNVNALLLGDSALYLCASSWTGETYEQYFGPGTRLTVT.

V usage is TRBV4-3 and J usage is TRBJ2-1; D may be TRBD1 (6 bases). Per germline, CDR1 LGHNA and CDR2 YSLEER. V gave up 3 bases and J gave up 6 bases, with 18 bases separating them. The CDR3 extends over 16 amino acids. The CDR3: CASSQSLGGRVNEQFF. The CDR3 bases are TGCGCCAGCAGCCAGAGCTTAGGGGGTCGGGTCAATGAGCAGTTCTTC.

The gene calls are TRBV5-1 and TRBJ2-3; TRBD2 aligns across 11 bases. This CDR3 region has 16 residues. From germline, CDR1 is SGHRS and CDR2 YFSETQ. V shed 0 bases, J shed 1 base, and the junction held 1 base outside the gene matches. The CDR3 sequence is CASSLVTSGGTDTQYF. CDR3 sequence (DNA): TGCGCCAGCAGCTTGGTGACTAGCGGGGGCACAGATACGCAGTATTTT.

V usage is TRBV11-2 and J usage is TRBJ2-1; 8 bases align to TRBD2. CDR1 and CDR2 from the germline V gene are SGHAT and FQNNGV. Germline trimming cut 6 bases from V and 4 bases from J; bases unmatched to any gene: 8. The CDR3 length is 15 residues. The CDR3 sequence is CASRPGTGGYNEQFF. DNA for the CDR3: TGTGCCAGCAGACCAGGGACGGGAGGGTACAATGAGCAGTTCTTC.

This sequence joins TRBV29-1 and TRBJ2-3; 7 positions agree with TRBD1. CDR3 size: 13 residues. Germline V gene lookup returns CDR1 SQVTM and CDR2 ANQGSEA. V lost 7 bases and J lost 1; bases outside the gene matches: 5. The CDR3 reads CSARQGGTDTQYF. For the CDR3, the DNA is TGCAGCGCCAGACAGGGAGGCACAGATACGCAGTATTTT.

The V and J genes are TRBV11-2 and TRBJ2-6; D perhaps matches TRBD1 (6 bases). Trimming took 4 bases from V and 0 from J, leaving 16 bases between them. Germline CDR1 reads SGHAT; CDR2 reads FQNNGV. There are 18 residues in the CDR3. The CDR3 loop reads CASSSYGDRNSGANVLTF. The CDR3 DNA follows: TGTGCCAGCAGCTCCTACGGCGACAGGAACTCTGGGGCCAACGTCCTGACTTTC.

The chain is built from TRBV21-1 and TRBJ1-1; the table's TRBD1 call for D was not verified on the DNA. TRBV21-1 is a known pseudogene. The CDR3 runs to 19 residues. This CDR3 reads CASSKALDRGAPTTIEAFF. CDR3 DNA: TGTGCCAGCAGCAAAGCGCTCGACAGGGGGGCACCCACGACTATTGAAGCTTTCTTT.

V is TRBV2 and J is TRBJ1-2; TRBD1 might be the D (6 bases). The V gene lost 2 bases and the J gene lost 4 bases, with 11 bases spanning the gap. CDR1 is SNHLY, CDR2 FYNNEI, per germline. This CDR3 has 14 amino acids. Written as DNA, the CDR3 is TGTGCCAGCAGTGAATTTCGGGACACCTATGGCTACACCTTC. It specifies CASSEFRDTYGYTF.